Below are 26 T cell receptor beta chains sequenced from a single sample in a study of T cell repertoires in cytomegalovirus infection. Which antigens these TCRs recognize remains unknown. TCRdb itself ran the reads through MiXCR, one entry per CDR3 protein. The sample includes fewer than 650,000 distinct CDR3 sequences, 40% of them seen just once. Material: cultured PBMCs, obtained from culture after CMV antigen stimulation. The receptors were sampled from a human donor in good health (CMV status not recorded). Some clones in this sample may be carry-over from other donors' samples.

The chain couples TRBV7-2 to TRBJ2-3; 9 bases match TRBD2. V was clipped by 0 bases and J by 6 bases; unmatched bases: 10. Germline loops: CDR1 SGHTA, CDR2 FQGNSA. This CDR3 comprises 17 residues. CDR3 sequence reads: CASSLAYRGTSLDTQYF. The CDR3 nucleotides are TGTGCCAGCAGCTTAGCGTACCGAGGGACTAGCCTTGATACGCAGTATTTT.

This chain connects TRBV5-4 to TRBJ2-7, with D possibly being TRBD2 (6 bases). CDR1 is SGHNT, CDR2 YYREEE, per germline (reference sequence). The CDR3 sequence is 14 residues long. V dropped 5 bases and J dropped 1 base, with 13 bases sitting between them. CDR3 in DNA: TGTGCCAGCAGGGACGGGAGCTTGTCCTACGAGCAGTACTTC. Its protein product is CASRDGSLSYEQYF.

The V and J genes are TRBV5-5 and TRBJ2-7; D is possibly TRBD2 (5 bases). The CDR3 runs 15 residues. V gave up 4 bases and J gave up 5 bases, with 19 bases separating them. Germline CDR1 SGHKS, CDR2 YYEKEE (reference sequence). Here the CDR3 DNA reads TGTGCCAGCAGCCGGAGGACTCATCCACGGGACGAGCAGTACTTC. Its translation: CASSRRTHPRDEQYF.

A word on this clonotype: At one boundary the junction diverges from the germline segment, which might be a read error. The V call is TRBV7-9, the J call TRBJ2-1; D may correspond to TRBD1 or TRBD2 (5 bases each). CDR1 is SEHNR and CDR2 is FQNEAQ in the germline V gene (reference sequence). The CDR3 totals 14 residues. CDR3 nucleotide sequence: TGTGCCAGCAGCCCCCAGGGCGGGCCCAATGAGCAGTCCTTC. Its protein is CASSPQGGPNEQSF.

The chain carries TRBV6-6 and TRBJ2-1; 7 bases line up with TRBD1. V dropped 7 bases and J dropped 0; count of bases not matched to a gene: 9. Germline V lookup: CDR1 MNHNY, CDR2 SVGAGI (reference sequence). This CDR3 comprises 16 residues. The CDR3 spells CASKSDRRFSYNEQFF. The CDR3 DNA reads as TGTGCCAGCAAATCGGACAGGCGGTTCTCCTACAATGAGCAGTTCTTC.

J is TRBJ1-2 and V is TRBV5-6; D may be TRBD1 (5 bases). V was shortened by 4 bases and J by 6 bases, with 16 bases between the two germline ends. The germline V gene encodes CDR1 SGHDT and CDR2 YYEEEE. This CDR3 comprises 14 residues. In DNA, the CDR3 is TGTGCCAGCAGCCTGGGGGGGAACCAGAATGGCTACACCTTC. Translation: CASSLGGNQNGYTF.

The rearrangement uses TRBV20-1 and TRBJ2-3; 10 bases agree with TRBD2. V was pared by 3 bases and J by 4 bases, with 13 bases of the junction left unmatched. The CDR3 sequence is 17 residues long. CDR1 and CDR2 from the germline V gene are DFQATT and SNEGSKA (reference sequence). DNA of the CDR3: TGCAGTGCTAGCGGGCTAGCGGGGGCCTCAGTTGCAGATACGCAGTATTTT. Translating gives CSASGLAGASVADTQYF.

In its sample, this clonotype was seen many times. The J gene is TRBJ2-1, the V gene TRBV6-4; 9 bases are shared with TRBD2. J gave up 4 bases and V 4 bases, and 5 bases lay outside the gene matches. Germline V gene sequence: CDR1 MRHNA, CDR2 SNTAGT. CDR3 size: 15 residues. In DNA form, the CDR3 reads TGTGCCAGCAGTGTGGGTAGCGGGAGTTACAATGAGCAGTTCTTC. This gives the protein CASSVGSGSYNEQFF.

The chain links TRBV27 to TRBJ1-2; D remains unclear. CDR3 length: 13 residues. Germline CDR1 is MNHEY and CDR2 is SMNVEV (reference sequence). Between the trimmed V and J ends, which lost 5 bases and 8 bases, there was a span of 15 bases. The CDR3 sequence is CASSPTLGLGYTF. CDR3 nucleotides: TGTGCCAGCAGTCCCACCTTAGGGCTCGGCTACACCTTC.

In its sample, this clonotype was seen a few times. The CDR3 here is CASSSWDSIQETQYF. For the CDR3, the DNA is TGTGCCAGCAGCTCCTGGGACAGCATTCAAGAGACCCAGTACTTC. This chain uses TRBV12-3 or TRBV12-4 with TRBJ2-5, with 7 bases identical to TRBD1. The CDR3 length is 15 residues. The ends lost 6 bases at V and 2 bases at J; junction bases unmatched: 9.

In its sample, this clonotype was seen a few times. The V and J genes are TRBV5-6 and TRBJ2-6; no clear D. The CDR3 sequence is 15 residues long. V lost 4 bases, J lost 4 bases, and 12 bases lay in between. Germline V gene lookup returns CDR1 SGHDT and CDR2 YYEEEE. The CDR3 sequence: CASSPPPAGANVLTF. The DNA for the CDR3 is TGTGCCAGCAGCCCCCCCCCGGCCGGGGCCAACGTCCTGACTTTC.

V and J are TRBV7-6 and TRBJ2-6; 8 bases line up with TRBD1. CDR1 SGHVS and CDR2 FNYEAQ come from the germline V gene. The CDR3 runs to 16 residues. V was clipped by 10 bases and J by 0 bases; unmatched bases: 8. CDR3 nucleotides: TGTGCCATAGGGGACAGGATCAGCTCTGGGGCCAACGTCCTGACTTTC. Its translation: CAIGDRISSGANVLTF.

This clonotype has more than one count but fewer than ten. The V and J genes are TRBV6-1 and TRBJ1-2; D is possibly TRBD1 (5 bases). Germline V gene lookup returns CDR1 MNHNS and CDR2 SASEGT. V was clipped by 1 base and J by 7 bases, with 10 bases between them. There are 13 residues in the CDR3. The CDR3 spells CASSEEGVGGYTF. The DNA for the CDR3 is TGTGCCAGCAGTGAAGAAGGGGTTGGTGGCTACACCTTC.

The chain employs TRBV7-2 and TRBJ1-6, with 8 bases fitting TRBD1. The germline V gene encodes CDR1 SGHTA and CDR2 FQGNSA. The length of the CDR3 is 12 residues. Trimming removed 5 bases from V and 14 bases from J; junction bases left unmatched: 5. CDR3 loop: CASSRTGSALHF. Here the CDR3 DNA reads TGTGCCAGCAGCCGGACAGGGAGCGCCCTCCACTTT.

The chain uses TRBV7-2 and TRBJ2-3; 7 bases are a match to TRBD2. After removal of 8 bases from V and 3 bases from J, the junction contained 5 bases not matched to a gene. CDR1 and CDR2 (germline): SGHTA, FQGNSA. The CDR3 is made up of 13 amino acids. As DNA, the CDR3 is TGTGCCAGCGGGACTACGGGGACAGATACGCAGTATTTT. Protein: CASGTTGTDTQYF.

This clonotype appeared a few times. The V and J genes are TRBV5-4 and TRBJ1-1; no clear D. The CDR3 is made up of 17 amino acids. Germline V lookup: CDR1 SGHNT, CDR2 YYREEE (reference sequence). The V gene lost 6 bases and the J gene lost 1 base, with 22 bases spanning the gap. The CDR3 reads CASTLLGELVPNTEAFF. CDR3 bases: TGTGCCAGCACCCTATTGGGAGAACTGGTTCCGAACACTGAAGCTTTCTTT. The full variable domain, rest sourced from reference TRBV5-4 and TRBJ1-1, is ETGVTQSPTHLIKTRGQQVTLRCSSQSGHNTVSWYQQALGQGPQFIFQYYREEENGRGNFPPRFSGLQFPNYSSELNVNALELDDSALYLCASTLLGELVPNTEAFFGQGTRLTVV.

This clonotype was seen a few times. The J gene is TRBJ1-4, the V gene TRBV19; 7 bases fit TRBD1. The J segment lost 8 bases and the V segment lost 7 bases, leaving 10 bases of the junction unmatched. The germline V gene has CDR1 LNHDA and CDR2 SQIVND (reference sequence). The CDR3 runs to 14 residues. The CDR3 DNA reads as TGTGCCAGTAAGATGACAGGGATTGGGGAAAAACTGTTTTTT. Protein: CASKMTGIGEKLFF.

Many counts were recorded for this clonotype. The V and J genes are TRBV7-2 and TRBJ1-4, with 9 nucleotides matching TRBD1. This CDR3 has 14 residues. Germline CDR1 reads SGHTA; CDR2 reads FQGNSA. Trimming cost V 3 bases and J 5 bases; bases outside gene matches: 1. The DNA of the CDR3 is TGTGCCAGCAGCTTCGGGACAGGGAATGAAAAACTGTTTTTT. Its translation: CASSFGTGNEKLFF.

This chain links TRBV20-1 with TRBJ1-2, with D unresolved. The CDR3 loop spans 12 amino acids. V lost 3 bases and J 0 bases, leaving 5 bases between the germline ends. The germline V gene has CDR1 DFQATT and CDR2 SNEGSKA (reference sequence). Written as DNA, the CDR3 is TGCAGTGCTAGTAAGCCTAACTATGGCTACACCTTC. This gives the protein CSASKPNYGYTF.

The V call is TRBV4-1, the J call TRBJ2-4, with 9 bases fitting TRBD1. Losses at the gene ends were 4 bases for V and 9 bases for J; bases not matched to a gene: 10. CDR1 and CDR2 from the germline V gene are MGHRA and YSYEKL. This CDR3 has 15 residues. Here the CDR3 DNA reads TGCGCCAGCAGCCCCGACAGGGGGGCGGAAAGCATTCAGTACTTC. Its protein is CASSPDRGAESIQYF.

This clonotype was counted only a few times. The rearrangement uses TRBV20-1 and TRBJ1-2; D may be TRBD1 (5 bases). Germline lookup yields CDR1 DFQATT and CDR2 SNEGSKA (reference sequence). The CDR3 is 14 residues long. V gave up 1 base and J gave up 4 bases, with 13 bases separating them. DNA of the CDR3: TGCAGTGCTAGAGGTTGGCAGGGCATCTATGGCTACACCTTC. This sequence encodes CSARGWQGIYGYTF.

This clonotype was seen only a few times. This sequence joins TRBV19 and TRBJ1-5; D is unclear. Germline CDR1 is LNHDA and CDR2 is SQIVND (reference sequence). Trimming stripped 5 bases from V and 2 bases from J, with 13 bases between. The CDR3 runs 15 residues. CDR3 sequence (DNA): TGTGCCAGTAGTGGAGGAGGCTTTGGCAATCAGCCCCAGCATTTT. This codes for CASSGGGFGNQPQHF.

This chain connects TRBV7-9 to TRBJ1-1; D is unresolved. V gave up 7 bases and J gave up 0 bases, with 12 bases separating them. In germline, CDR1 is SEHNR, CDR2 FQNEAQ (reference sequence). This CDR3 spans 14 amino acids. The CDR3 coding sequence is TGTGCCAGCACCCCCTCCACCTTGAACACTGAAGCTTTCTTT. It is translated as CASTPSTLNTEAFF.

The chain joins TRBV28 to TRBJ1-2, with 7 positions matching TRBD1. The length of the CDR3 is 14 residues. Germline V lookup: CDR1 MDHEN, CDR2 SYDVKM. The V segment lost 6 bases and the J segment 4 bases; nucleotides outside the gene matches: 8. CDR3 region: CASRLGQELYGYTF. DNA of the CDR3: TGTGCCAGCAGGCTAGGACAGGAACTCTATGGCTACACCTTC.

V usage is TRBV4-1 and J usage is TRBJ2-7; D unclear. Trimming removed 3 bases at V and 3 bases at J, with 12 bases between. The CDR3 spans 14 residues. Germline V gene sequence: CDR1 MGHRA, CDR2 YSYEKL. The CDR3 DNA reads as TGCGCCAGCAGCCATAGTCAGCGTAGCTACGAGCAGTACTTC. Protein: CASSHSQRSYEQYF.

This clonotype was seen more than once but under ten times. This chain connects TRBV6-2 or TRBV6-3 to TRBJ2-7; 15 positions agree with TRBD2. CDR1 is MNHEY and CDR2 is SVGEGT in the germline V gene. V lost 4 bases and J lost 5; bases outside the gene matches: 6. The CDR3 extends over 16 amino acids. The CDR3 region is CASSSGLAGGHDEQYF. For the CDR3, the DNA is TGTGCCAGCAGTTCCGGACTAGCGGGAGGGCATGACGAGCAGTACTTC.